This T cell receptor beta chain stems from a study of OX40 agonist ivuxolimab in advanced cancers. Trimming left V 5 bases short and J 7 bases short, with 15 bases between. The CDR3 extends over 13 amino acids. CDR1 is SGHAT and CDR2 is FQNNGV in the germline V gene. TCRdb keeps only in-frame clones here, not all; method: immunoSEQ multiplex PCR. The sample has 54,000 or so clones, around 80% seen once. This receptor was taken from an adult with an advanced solid tumor such as melanoma, head and neck, liver or kidney cancer. The sequencing here drew on CD4+ or CD8+ T cells sorted from blood, taken in a trial of the OX40 agonist ivuxolimab. V and J are TRBV11-2 and TRBJ2-7; D call uncertain. The CDR3 sequence: CASSRPHLWEQYF. Written as DNA, the CDR3 is TGTGCCAGCAGCAGGCCGCATTTGTGGGAGCAGTACTTC.